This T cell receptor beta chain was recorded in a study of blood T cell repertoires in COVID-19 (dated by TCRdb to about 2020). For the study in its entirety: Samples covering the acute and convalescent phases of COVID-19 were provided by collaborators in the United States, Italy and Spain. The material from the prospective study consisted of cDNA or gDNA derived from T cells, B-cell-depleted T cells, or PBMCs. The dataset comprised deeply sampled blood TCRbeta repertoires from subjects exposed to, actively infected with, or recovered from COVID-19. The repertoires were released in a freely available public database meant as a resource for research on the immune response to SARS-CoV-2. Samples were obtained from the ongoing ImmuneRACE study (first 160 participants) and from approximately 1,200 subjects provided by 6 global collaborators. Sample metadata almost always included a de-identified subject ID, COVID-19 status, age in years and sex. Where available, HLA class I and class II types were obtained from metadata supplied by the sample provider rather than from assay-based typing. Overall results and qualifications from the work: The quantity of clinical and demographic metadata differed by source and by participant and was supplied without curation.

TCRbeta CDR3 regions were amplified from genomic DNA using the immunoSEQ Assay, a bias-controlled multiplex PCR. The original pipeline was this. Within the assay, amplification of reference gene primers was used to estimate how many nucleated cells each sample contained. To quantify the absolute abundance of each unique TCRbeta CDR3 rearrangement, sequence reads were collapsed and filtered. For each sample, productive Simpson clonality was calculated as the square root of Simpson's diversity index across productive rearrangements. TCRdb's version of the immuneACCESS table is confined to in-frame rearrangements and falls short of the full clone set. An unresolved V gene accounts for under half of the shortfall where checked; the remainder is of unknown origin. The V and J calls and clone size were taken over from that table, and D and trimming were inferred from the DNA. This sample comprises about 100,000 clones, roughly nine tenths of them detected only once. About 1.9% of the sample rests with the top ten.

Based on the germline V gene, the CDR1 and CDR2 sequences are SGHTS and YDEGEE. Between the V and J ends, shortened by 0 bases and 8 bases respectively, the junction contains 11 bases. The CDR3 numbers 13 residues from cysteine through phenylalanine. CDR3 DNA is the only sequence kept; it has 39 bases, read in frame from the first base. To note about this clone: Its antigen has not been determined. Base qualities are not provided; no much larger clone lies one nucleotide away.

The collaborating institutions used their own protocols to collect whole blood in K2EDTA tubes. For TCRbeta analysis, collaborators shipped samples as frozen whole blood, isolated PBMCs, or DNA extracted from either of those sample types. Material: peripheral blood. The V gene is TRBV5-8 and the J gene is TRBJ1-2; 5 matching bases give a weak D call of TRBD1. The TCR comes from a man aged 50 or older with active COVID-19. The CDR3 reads CASSLDGGSGYTF. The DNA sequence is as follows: TGTGCCAGCAGCTTGGACGGGGGTTCGGGCTACACCTTC.